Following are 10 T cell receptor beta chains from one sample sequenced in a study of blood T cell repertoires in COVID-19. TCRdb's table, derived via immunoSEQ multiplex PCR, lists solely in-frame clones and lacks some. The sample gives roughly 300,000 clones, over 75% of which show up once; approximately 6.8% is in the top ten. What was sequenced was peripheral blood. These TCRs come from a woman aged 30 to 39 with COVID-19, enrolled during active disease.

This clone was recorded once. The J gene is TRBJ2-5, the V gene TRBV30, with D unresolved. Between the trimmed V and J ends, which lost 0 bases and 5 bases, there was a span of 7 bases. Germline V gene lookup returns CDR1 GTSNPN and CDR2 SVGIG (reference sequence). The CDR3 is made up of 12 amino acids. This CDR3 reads CAWSVRRETQYF. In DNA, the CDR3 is TGTGCCTGGAGTGTACGGCGGGAGACCCAGTACTTC.

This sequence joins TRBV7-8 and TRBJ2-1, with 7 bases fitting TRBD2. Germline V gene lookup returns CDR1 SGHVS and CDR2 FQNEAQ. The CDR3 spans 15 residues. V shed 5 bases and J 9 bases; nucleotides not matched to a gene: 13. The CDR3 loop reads CASSPFTEREGEQFF. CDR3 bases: TGTGCCAGCAGCCCGTTCACGGAGCGGGAAGGTGAGCAGTTCTTC.

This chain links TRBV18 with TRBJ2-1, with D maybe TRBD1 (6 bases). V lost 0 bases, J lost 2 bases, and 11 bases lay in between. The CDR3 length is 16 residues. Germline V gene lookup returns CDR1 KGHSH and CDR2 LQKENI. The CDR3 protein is CASSPPRQGTYNEQFF. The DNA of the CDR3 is TGTGCCAGCTCACCACCGCGGCAGGGGACCTACAATGAGCAGTTCTTC. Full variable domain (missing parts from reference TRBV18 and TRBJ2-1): NAGVMQNPRHLVRRRGQEARLRCSPMKGHSHVYWYRQLPEEGLKFMVYLQKENIIDESGMPKERFSAEFPKEGPSILRIQQVVRGDSAAYFCASSPPRQGTYNEQFFGPGTRLTVL.

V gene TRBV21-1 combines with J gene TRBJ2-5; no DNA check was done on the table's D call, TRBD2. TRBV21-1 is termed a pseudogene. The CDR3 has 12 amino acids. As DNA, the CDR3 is TGTGCCGGAGAGGACGGGGAAGAGACCCAGTACTTC. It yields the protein CAGEDGEETQYF.

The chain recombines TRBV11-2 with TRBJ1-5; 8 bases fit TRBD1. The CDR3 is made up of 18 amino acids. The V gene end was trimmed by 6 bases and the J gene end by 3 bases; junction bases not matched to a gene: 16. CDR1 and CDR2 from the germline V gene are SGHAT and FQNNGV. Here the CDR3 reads CASSLLGQGVYDNQPQHF. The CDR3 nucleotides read TGTGCCAGCAGTTTACTCGGACAGGGCGTATATGACAATCAGCCCCAGCATTTT. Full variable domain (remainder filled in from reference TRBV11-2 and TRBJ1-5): EAGVAQSPRYKIIEKRQSVAFWCNPISGHATLYWYQQILGQGPKLLIQFQNNGVVDDSQLPKDRFSAERLKGVDSTLKIQPAKLEDSAVYLCASSLLGQGVYDNQPQHFGDGTRLSIL.

CDR3 in amino acids: CASSPDRGQPNMAKNIQYF. CDR3 coding DNA: TGTGCCAGCAGTCCGGACAGGGGGCAACCGAATATGGCCAAAAACATTCAGTACTTC. This chain uses TRBV2 with TRBJ2-4; 11 nucleotides match TRBD1. The CDR3 runs to 19 residues. Germline CDR1 reads SNHLY; CDR2 reads FYNNEI. V shed 5 bases, J shed 1 base, and the junction held 13 bases outside the gene matches.

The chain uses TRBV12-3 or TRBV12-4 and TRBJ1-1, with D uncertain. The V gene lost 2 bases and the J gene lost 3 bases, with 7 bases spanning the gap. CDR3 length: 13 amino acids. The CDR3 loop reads CASSLRGDTEAFF. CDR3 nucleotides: TGTGCCAGCAGTTTACGGGGTGACACTGAAGCTTTCTTT.

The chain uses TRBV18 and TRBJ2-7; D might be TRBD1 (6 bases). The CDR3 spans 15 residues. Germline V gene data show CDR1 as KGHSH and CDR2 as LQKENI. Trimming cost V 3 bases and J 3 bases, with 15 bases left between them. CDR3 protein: CASSPTERGGYEQYF. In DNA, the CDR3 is TGTGCCAGCTCACCTACGGAGAGAGGGGGCTACGAGCAGTACTTC.

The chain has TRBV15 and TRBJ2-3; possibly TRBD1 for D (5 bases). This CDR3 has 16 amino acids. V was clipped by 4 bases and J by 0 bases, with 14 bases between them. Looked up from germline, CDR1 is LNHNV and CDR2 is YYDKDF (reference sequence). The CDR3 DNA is TGTGCCACCAGCACCTTGACAGACCCTAGCACAGATACGCAGTATTTT. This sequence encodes CATSTLTDPSTDTQYF. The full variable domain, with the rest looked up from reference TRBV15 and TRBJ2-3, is DAMVIQNPRYQVTQFGKPVTLSCSQTLNHNVMYWYQQKSSQAPKLLFHYYDKDFNNEADTPDNFQSRRPNTSFCFLDIRSPGLGDTAMYLCATSTLTDPSTDTQYFGPGTRLTVL.

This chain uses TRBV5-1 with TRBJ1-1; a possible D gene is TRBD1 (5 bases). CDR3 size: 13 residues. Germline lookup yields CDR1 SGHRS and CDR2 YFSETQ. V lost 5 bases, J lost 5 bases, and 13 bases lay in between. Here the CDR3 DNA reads TGCGCCAGCAGGGGGCAGGGCGGAACTGAAGCTTTCTTT. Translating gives CASRGQGGTEAFF.